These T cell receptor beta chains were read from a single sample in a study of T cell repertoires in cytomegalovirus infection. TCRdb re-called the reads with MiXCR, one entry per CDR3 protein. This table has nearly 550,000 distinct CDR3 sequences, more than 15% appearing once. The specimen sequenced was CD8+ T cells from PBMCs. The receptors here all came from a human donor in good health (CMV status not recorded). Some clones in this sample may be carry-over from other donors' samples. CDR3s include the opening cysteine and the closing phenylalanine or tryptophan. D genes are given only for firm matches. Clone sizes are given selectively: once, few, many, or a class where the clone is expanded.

cdr3_aa: CASSILADSTDTQYF
cdr3_nt: TGTGCCAGCAGTATACTAGCGGATTCCACAGATACGCAGTATTTT
v_call: TRBV6-2/TRBV6-3
j_call: TRBJ2-3
d_call: TRBD2
clone_size: many

cdr3_aa: CASSSGTQAYEQYF
cdr3_nt: TGTGCCAGCAGTTCCGGGACACAAGCCTACGAGCAGTACTTC
v_call: TRBV27
j_call: TRBJ2-7
d_call: NA
clone_size: many

cdr3_aa: CASSPPGREIYEQYF
cdr3_nt: TGTGCCAGCAGCCCCCCGGGTCGGGAGATCTACGAGCAGTACTTC
v_call: TRBV5-4
j_call: TRBJ2-7
d_call: NA
clone_size: NA

cdr3_aa: CASSFSPGQASYEQYF
cdr3_nt: TGTGCCAGCAGTTTCTCACCGGGACAGGCCTCCTACGAGCAGTACTTC
v_call: TRBV12-3/TRBV12-4
j_call: TRBJ2-7
d_call: TRBD1
clone_size: NA

cdr3_aa: CASSWRDRGHEQFF
cdr3_nt: TGTGCCAGCAGCTGGCGGGACAGGGGGCATGAGCAGTTCTTC
v_call: TRBV7-3
j_call: TRBJ2-1
d_call: TRBD1
clone_size: many

cdr3_aa: CASSSRTSGLQETQYF
cdr3_nt: TGTGCCAGCAGTTCTCGGACTAGCGGACTACAAGAGACCCAGTACTTC
v_call: TRBV28
j_call: TRBJ2-5
d_call: TRBD2
clone_size: many

cdr3_aa: CASSYRGQNEKLFF
cdr3_nt: TGTGCCAGTAGTTATCGTGGACAGAATGAAAAACTGTTTTTT
v_call: TRBV19
j_call: TRBJ1-4
d_call: NA
clone_size: NA

cdr3_aa: CASSHTMGGGGELFF
cdr3_nt: TGTGCCAGCAGCCACACGATGGGGGGAGGCGGGGAGCTGTTTTTT
v_call: TRBV6-6
j_call: TRBJ2-2
d_call: NA
clone_size: NA

cdr3_aa: CASVSGGIGETQYF
cdr3_nt: TGTGCCAGCGTGAGCGGGGGGATTGGGGAGACCCAGTACTTC
v_call: TRBV6-5
j_call: TRBJ2-5
d_call: TRBD2
clone_size: NA

cdr3_aa: CASKQGVEQFF
cdr3_nt: TGTGCCAGCAAACAGGGCGTAGAGCAGTTCTTC
v_call: TRBV27
j_call: TRBJ2-1
d_call: NA
clone_size: many

cdr3_aa: CASSSLLERGGNEQFF
cdr3_nt: TGTGCCAGCAGCTCCCTACTAGAGCGGGGAGGGAATGAGCAGTTCTTC
v_call: TRBV11-2
j_call: TRBJ2-1
d_call: TRBD2
clone_size: many

cdr3_aa: CASTPRTGGYEQYF
cdr3_nt: TGTGCCAGCACACCTCGGACAGGGGGCTACGAGCAGTACTTC
v_call: TRBV12-3/TRBV12-4
j_call: TRBJ2-7
d_call: TRBD1
clone_size: few

cdr3_aa: CASSLSLPSGRVRELFF
cdr3_nt: TGTGCCAGCAGTTTATCCCTCCCCAGCGGGAGGGTCCGGGAGCTGTTTTTT
v_call: TRBV28
j_call: TRBJ2-2
d_call: TRBD2
clone_size: NA

cdr3_aa: CASSQRDGNTIYF
cdr3_nt: TGCGCCAGCAGCCAACGCGACGGAAACACCATATATTTT
v_call: TRBV4-1
j_call: TRBJ1-3
d_call: NA
clone_size: many

cdr3_aa: CASSLVVRTSPAMGQFF
cdr3_nt: TGTGCCAGCAGCTTAGTGGTTCGGACTAGCCCCGCTATGGGGCAGTTCTTC
v_call: TRBV13
j_call: TRBJ2-1
d_call: TRBD2
clone_size: NA

cdr3_aa: CASSFIGTEAFF
cdr3_nt: TGTGCCAGCAGTTTCATAGGGACTGAAGCTTTCTTT
v_call: TRBV27
j_call: TRBJ1-1
d_call: NA
clone_size: many

cdr3_aa: CSARAWQSGQFYNEQFF
cdr3_nt: TGCAGTGCTAGAGCCTGGCAATCGGGACAGTTCTACAATGAGCAGTTCTTC
v_call: TRBV20-1
j_call: TRBJ2-1
d_call: TRBD1
clone_size: once

cdr3_aa: CASSRDRPNTEAFF
cdr3_nt: TGTGCCAGCAGTCGGGACAGGCCGAACACTGAAGCTTTCTTT
v_call: TRBV6-2/TRBV6-3
j_call: TRBJ1-1
d_call: TRBD1
clone_size: many

cdr3_aa: CAISESTGLNTEAFF
cdr3_nt: TGTGCCATCAGTGAGTCGACAGGGCTGAACACTGAAGCTTTCTTT
v_call: TRBV10-3
j_call: TRBJ1-1
d_call: TRBD1
clone_size: few

cdr3_aa: CSVPGTSGSYEQYF
cdr3_nt: TGCAGCGTCCCTGGGACTAGCGGGAGCTACGAGCAGTACTTC
v_call: TRBV29-1
j_call: TRBJ2-7
d_call: TRBD2
clone_size: few

cdr3_aa: CASSSSGTHGYTF
cdr3_nt: TGTGCCAGCAGTTCCTCCGGGACCCATGGCTACACCTTC
v_call: TRBV12-3/TRBV12-4
j_call: TRBJ1-2
d_call: NA
clone_size: many

cdr3_aa: CASSLEGASGSVDTGELFF
cdr3_nt: TGTGCCAGCAGCTTAGAAGGGGCTAGCGGGAGTGTCGACACCGGGGAGCTGTTTTTT
v_call: TRBV7-9
j_call: TRBJ2-2
d_call: TRBD2
clone_size: many

cdr3_aa: CASSFPPLYEQYF
cdr3_nt: TGTGCCAGCAGCTTTCCCCCCCTCTACGAGCAGTACTTC
v_call: TRBV5-4
j_call: TRBJ2-7
d_call: NA
clone_size: NA

cdr3_aa: CASSWDRGGYEQYF
cdr3_nt: TGTGCCAGCAGCTGGGACAGGGGGGGCTACGAGCAGTACTTC
v_call: TRBV7-9
j_call: TRBJ2-7
d_call: TRBD1
clone_size: NA